This TCR beta chain was identified during a study of blood T cell repertoires in COVID-19. About the research overall: Samples of COVID-19 (acute and convalescent) were obtained from the United States, Italy and Spain. T cells, B-cell-depleted T cells, or PBMCs supplied cDNA or gDNA.

Per the authors' pipeline: Amplification with reference gene primers provided the estimates of nucleated cell counts. Sequencing was performed with immunoSEQ multiplex PCR; in TCRdb, only in-frame clones are kept and a portion is missing. V and J calls and clone size are given by that table; D and trimming were obtained from the DNA. The sample carries hundreds of thousands of clones, about 85% recorded once. The TCR originated in a woman younger than 30 with acute or convalescent COVID-19. Sequenced input: peripheral blood.

CDR3 region: CASRIGEDADTQYF. The CDR3 DNA reads TGTGCCAGCAGGATAGGGGAGGACGCAGATACGCAGTATTTT. V and J are TRBV6-5 and TRBJ2-3; a weak D match, TRBD2 (6 bases). Trimming shortened V by 6 bases and J by 4 bases, and 14 bases separated the two germline ends. This CDR3 is built from 14 residues. Germline values: CDR1 MNHEY, CDR2 SVGAGI.